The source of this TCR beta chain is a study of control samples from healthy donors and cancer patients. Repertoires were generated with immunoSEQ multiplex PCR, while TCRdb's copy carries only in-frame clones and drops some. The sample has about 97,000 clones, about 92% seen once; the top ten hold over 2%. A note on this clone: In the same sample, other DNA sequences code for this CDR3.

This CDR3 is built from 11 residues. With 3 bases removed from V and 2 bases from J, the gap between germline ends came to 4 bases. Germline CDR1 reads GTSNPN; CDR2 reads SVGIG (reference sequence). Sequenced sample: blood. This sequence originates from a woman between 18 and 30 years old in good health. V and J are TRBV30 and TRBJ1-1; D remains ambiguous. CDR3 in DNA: TGTGCCTGGAGCGTTAACACTGAAGCTTTCTTT. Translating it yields CAWSVNTEAFF. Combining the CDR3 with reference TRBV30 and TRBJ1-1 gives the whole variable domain SQTIHQWPATLVQPVGSPLSLECTVEGTSNPNLYWYRQAAGRGLQLLFYSVGIGQISSEVPQNLSASRPQDRQFILSSKKLLLSDSGFYLCAWSVNTEAFFGQGTRLTVV.